This T cell receptor beta chain emerged from a study of OX40 agonist ivuxolimab in advanced cancers. This CDR3 has 15 residues. V lost 4 bases, J lost 7 bases, and 8 bases stayed unmatched. Looked up from germline, CDR1 is SGHNT and CDR2 is YYREEE (reference sequence). Clones were sequenced by immunoSEQ multiplex PCR, and TCRdb holds only the in-frame ones, with some missing. Here the sample spans just under 75,000 clones, roughly 90% being singletons. V gene TRBV5-4 combines with J gene TRBJ2-3, with 11 bases matching TRBD2. This sequence was found in an adult with an advanced solid tumor such as melanoma, head and neck, liver or kidney cancer. The starting material was CD4+ or CD8+ T cells sorted from blood, obtained in a trial of the OX40 agonist ivuxolimab. The CDR3 bases are TGTGCCAGCAGCCATTGGACTAGCGGGCTGAATACGCAGTATTTT. Translated, it gives CASSHWTSGLNTQYF.